The rows below give T cell receptor beta chains drawn from one sample of a study of T-cell memory formation after mild COVID-19. TCRdb processed the 5' RACE reads anew with MiXCR; each CDR3 protein has one entry. The sample yields around 470,000 distinct CDR3 sequences, approximately 20% seen once. Sequenced material: PBMCs or a T cell subset sorted from them (not recorded which). The receptor source for this set is an adult woman who had mild COVID-19 (a few samples of this study predate the infection). Cell type and time point are not known. Each CDR3 is given with its conserved first and last residue. The D gene is left open where the match is weak. The size field is filled for only some rows; it gives once, few, many or a size class.

CASARTSGTSYNEQFF | TGTGCTAGCGCGCGGACTAGCGGAACCTCCTACAATGAGCAGTTCTTC | TRBV7-7 | TRBD2 | TRBJ2-1 | many
CASTLGRRTDTQYF | TGCGCCAGCACCCTGGGGAGGCGCACAGATACGCAGTATTTT | TRBV4-1 | NA | TRBJ2-3 | NA
CASSPVETSSYNEQFF | TGCGCCAGCAGCCCAGTAGAGACTAGCTCCTACAATGAGCAGTTCTTC | TRBV4-3 | NA | TRBJ2-1 | many
CASSPSSVIADTQYF | TGTGCCAGCAGCCCCTCCAGCGTGATCGCAGATACGCAGTATTTT | TRBV6-5 | NA | TRBJ2-3 | NA
CASSQETGLNSPLHF | TGCGCCAGCAGCCAAGAGACAGGGCTTAATTCACCCCTCCACTTT | TRBV4-1 | TRBD1 | TRBJ1-6 | NA
CASSVAGPPNTEAFF | TGTGCCAGCAGCGTTGCGGGGCCTCCAAACACTGAAGCTTTCTTT | TRBV7-9 | NA | TRBJ1-1 | NA
CASSSSSGSYNEQFF | TGTGCCAGCAGCTCCTCTAGCGGATCCTACAATGAGCAGTTCTTC | TRBV7-3 | TRBD2 | TRBJ2-1 | NA
CASSPWEGQETQYF | TGTGCCAGCTCACCATGGGAAGGACAAGAGACCCAGTACTTC | TRBV18 | NA | TRBJ2-5 | NA
CASSRGRYEQYF | TGTGCCAGTAGCAGGGGGCGGTACGAGCAGTACTTC | TRBV19 | TRBD1 | TRBJ2-7 | few
CASSQDTSLWGYTF | TGCGCCAGCAGCCAAGACACCTCCTTATGGGGCTACACCTTC | TRBV4-1 | NA | TRBJ1-2 | few
CASRTSRLGEAGELFF | TGTGCCAGCAGGACTAGCCGGCTAGGGGAGGCCGGGGAGCTGTTTTTT | TRBV2 | TRBD2 | TRBJ2-2 | NA
CASSQGVWGQVQETQYF | TGCGCCAGCAGCCAAGGAGTATGGGGGCAGGTCCAAGAGACCCAGTACTTC | TRBV4-3 | NA | TRBJ2-5 | few
CASSHRDRGFTDTQYF | TGTGCCAGCAGTCACCGGGACAGGGGATTCACAGATACGCAGTATTTT | TRBV12-3/TRBV12-4 | TRBD1 | TRBJ2-3 | NA
CASRLTTEGGLAEAFF | TGTGCCAGCAGACTCACAACGGAAGGGGGACTAGCTGAAGCTTTCTTT | TRBV3-1 | NA | TRBJ1-1 | few
CASSGLAGGNEQFF | TGTGCCAGCTCGGGACTAGCGGGGGGGAATGAGCAGTTCTTC | TRBV3-1 | TRBD2 | TRBJ2-1 | NA
CASSRDWTTEQFF | TGTGCCAGCAGCCGGGACTGGACAACGGAGCAGTTCTTC | TRBV6-5 | NA | TRBJ2-1 | NA
CWWGFYYGYTF | TGCTGGTGGGGCTTTTACTATGGCTACACCTTC | TRBV23-1 | NA | TRBJ1-2 | NA
CASSPMDWRGDTEAFF | TGCGCCAGCAGCCCGATGGACTGGCGAGGGGACACTGAAGCTTTCTTT | TRBV4-1 | NA | TRBJ1-1 | few
CASSYDPGSYEQYF | TGTGCCAGCAGTTACGACCCGGGAAGCTACGAGCAGTACTTC | TRBV6-5 | NA | TRBJ2-7 | NA
CASSQDRSYNEQFF | TGTGCCAGCAGCCAGGACAGGTCATACAATGAGCAGTTCTTC | TRBV5-4 | TRBD1 | TRBJ2-1 | few
CATSDPGLTGELFF | TGTGCCACCAGTGATCCGGGACTAACCGGGGAGCTGTTTTTT | TRBV24-1 | TRBD2 | TRBJ2-2 | few
CASSLSQYRVGNTEAFF | TGTGCCAGCAGTTTATCCCAATATCGGGTTGGGAACACTGAAGCTTTCTTT | TRBV27 | NA | TRBJ1-1 | NA
CASSLTLAGTEQYF | TGTGCCAGCAGCCTGACCTTAGCGGGGACCGAGCAGTACTTC | TRBV12-3/TRBV12-4 | TRBD2 | TRBJ2-7 | many
CASSKGQSSTDTQYF | TGTGCCAGCAGCAAAGGCCAGTCTAGCACAGATACGCAGTATTTT | TRBV21-1 | NA | TRBJ2-3 | NA
CASSQRRDEETQYF | TGTGCCAGCAGCCAACGGCGGGACGAGGAGACCCAGTACTTC | TRBV7-9 | NA | TRBJ2-5 | NA
CASSRSGASYEQYF | TGTGCCAGCAGCCGAAGTGGCGCCAGCTACGAGCAGTACTTC | TRBV3-1 | NA | TRBJ2-7 | few
CASSPGAVHYEQYF | TGTGCCAGCAGCCCTGGGGCAGTTCACTACGAGCAGTACTTC | TRBV5-6 | NA | TRBJ2-7 | few
CASSLSGYSPSVGQYF | TGTGCCAGCAGTCTCTCTGGGTACAGTCCCTCCGTCGGGCAGTACTTC | TRBV12-3/TRBV12-4 | NA | TRBJ2-7 | many
CASSSGTGSYGYTF | TGTGCCAGCAGTTCGGGGACAGGTAGCTATGGCTACACCTTC | TRBV5-5 | TRBD1 | TRBJ1-2 | few
CASSASPGTGFGYTF | TGTGCCAGCAGCGCTAGTCCCGGGACAGGGTTTGGCTACACCTTC | TRBV9 | TRBD1 | TRBJ1-2 | few
CASSLGAANTEAYF | TGCGCCAGCAGCTTGGGAGCAGCGAACACTGAAGCTTACTTT | TRBV5-1 | NA | TRBJ1-1 | NA
CASSTGNQPQHF | TGTGCCAGCAGCACGGGCAATCAGCCCCAGCATTTT | TRBV7-8 | NA | TRBJ1-5 | few
CSARARQNSPLHF | TGCAGTGCTAGAGCCCGACAGAATTCACCCCTCCACTTT | TRBV20-1 | NA | TRBJ1-6 | few
CASSLRTGENIYGYTF | TGTGCCAGCAGCTTACGGACAGGAGAAAATATCTATGGCTACACCTTC | TRBV7-8 | TRBD1 | TRBJ1-2 | NA
CASSYRVPGANVLTF | TGTGCCAGCAGCTACAGGGTACCTGGGGCCAACGTCCTGACTTTC | TRBV12-3/TRBV12-4 | NA | TRBJ2-6 | few
CSAREVGQGAEAFF | TGCAGTGCTAGAGAGGTGGGACAGGGGGCTGAAGCTTTCTTT | TRBV20-1 | TRBD1 | TRBJ1-1 | few
CASSQERKMMVGYTF | TGTGCCAGCAGCCAAGAGAGGAAAATGATGGTTGGCTACACCTTC | TRBV3-1 | NA | TRBJ1-2 | NA